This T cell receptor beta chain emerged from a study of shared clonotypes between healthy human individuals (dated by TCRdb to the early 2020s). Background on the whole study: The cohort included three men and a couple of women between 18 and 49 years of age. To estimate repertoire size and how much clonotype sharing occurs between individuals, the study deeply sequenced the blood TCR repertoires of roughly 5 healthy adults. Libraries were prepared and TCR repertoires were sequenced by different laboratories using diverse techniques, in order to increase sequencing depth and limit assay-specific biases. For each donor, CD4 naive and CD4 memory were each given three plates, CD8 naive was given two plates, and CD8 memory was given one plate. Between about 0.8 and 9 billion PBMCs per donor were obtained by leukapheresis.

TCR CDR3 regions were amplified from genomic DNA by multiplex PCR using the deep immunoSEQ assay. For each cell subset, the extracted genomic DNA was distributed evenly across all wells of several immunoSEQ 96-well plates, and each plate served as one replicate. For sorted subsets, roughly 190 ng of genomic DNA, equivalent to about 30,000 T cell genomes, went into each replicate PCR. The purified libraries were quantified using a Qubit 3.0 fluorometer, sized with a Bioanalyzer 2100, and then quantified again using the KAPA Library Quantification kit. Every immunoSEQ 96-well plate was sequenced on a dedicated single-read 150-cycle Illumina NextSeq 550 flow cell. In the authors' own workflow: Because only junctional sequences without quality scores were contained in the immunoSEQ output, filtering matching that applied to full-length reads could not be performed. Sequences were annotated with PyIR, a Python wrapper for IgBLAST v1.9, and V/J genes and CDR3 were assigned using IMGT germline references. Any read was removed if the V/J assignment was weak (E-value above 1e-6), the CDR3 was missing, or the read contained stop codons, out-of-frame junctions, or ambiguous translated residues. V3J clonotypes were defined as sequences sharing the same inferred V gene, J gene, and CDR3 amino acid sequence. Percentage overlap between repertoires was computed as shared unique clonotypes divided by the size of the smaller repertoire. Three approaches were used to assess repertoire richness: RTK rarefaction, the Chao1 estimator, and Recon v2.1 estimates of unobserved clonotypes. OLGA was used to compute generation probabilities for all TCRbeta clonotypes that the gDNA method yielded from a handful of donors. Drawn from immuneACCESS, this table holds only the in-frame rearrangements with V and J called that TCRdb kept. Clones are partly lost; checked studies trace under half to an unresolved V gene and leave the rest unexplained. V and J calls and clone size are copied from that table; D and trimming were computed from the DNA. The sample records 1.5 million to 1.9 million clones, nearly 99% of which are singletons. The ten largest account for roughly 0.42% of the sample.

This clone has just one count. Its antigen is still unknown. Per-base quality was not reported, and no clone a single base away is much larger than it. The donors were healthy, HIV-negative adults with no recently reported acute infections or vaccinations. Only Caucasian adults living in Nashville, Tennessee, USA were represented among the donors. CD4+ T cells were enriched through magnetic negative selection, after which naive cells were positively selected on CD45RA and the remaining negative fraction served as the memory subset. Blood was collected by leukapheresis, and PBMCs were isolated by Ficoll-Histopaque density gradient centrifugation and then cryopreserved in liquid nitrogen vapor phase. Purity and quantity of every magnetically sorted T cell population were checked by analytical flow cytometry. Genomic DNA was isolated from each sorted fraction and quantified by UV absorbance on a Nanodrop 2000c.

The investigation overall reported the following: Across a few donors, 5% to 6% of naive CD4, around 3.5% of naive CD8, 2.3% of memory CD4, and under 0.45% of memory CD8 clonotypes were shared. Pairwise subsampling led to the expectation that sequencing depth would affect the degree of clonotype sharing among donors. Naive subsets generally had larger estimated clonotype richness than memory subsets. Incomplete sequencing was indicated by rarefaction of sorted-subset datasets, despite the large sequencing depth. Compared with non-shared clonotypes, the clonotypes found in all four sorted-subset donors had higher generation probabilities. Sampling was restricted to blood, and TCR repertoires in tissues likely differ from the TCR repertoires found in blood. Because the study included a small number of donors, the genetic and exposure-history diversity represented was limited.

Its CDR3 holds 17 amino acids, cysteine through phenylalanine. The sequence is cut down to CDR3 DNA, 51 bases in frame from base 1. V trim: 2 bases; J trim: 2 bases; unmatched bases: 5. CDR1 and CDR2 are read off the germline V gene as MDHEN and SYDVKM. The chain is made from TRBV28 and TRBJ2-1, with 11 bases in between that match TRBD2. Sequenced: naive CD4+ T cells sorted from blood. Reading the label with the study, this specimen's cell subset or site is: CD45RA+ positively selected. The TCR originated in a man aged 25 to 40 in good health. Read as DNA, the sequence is TGTGCCAGCAGTTTAGGGTCGGGACTAGCGGCCTACAATGAGCAGTTCTTC. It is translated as CASSLGSGLAAYNEQFF.